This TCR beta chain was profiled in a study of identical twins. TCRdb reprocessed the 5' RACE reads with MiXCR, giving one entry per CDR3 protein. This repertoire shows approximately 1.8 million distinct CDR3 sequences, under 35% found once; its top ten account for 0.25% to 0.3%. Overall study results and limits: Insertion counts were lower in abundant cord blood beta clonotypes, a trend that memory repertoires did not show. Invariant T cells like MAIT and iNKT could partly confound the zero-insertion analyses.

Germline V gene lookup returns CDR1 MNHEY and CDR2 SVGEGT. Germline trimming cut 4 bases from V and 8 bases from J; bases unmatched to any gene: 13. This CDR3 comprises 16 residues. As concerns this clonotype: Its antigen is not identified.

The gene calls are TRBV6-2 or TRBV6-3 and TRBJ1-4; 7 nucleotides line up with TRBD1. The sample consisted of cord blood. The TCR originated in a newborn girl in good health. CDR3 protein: CASSSERGPRLEKLFF. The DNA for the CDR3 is TGTGCCAGCAGTTCTGAAAGGGGGCCTCGGTTGGAAAAACTGTTTTTT.